The 27 T cell receptor beta chains listed next were all sequenced from one sample in a study of blood T cell repertoires in COVID-19. The method was immunoSEQ multiplex PCR; TCRdb's version includes in-frame clones alone and lacks a portion of them. The profile shows roughly 150,000 clones, roughly 90% of them singletons. The sequencing sample was made of peripheral blood. The receptors shown here come from a man aged 18-30 years with acute or convalescent COVID-19.

The chain joins TRBV5-1 to TRBJ1-1; 7 bases line up with TRBD1. V was pared by 4 bases and J by 4 bases, with 10 bases of the junction left unmatched. Germline CDR1 SGHRS, CDR2 YFSETQ. There are 15 residues in the CDR3. The CDR3 region has the DNA TGCGCCAGCAGCGTCGAACAAGGGGGCCTCACTGAAGCTTTCTTT. This sequence encodes CASSVEQGGLTEAFF.

The V gene is TRBV10-1, the J gene TRBJ2-3; D might be TRBD2 (6 bases). This CDR3 spans 16 amino acids. Germline V gives CDR1 WNHNN, CDR2 SYGVQD (reference sequence). Trimming removed 3 bases from V and 1 base from J, with 14 bases in between. The CDR3 region is CASSDRRAGRTDTQYF. The CDR3 nucleotides are TGCGCCAGCAGTGACCGGAGAGCGGGCCGCACAGATACGCAGTATTTT.

A note on this clone: At one end, the junction sequence differs from germline, possibly due to a read error. The J gene is TRBJ2-7, the V gene TRBV9; D may be TRBD2 (5 bases). Germline assignment: CDR1 SGDLS and CDR2 YYNGEE. This CDR3 spans 12 amino acids. CDR3 sequence (DNA): TGTGCCAGCAGCCTCTGTCTCAACCTGGAGGACTTC. Translation gives CASSLCLNLEDF.

This rearrangement joins TRBV27 to TRBJ2-1; no clear D. V shed 2 bases and J shed 7 bases, with 12 bases lying between them. The CDR3 consists of 14 residues. Germline V gene sequence: CDR1 MNHEY, CDR2 SMNVEV (reference sequence). The DNA for the CDR3 is TGTGCCAGCAGTTTAACCAGGTTAGGTAATGAGCAGTTCTTC. Translation gives CASSLTRLGNEQFF.

The chain joins TRBV5-1 to TRBJ2-7, with 7 bases aligning to TRBD1. Germline CDR1 and CDR2: SGHRS and YFSETQ. The junction had 9 bases not matched to a gene; V was cut back by 2 bases and J by 4 bases. CDR3 length: 15 amino acids. CDR3 sequence reads: CASSFWDSRSYEQYF. CDR3 nucleotides: TGCGCCAGCAGCTTCTGGGACAGCCGGTCATACGAGCAGTACTTC.

The CDR3 sequence: CASSLEVDRSYEQYF. The CDR3 nucleotides read TGTGCCAGCAGCTTAGAGGTCGACAGGAGCTACGAGCAGTACTTC. The V call is TRBV7-8, the J call TRBJ2-7; D might be TRBD1 (6 bases). V dropped 1 base and J dropped 3 bases, with 13 bases sitting between them. CDR1 and CDR2 from the germline V gene are SGHVS and FQNEAQ. The CDR3 is 15 residues long.

The CDR3 reads CASSYSGRPSETQYF. For the CDR3, the DNA is TGTGCCAGCAGTTACAGCGGGAGGCCCTCAGAGACCCAGTACTTC. The V call is TRBV6-5, the J call TRBJ2-5; 9 bases line up with TRBD2. CDR3 length equals 15 residues. Germline V gives CDR1 MNHEY, CDR2 SVGAGI. After removal of 2 bases from V and 4 bases from J, the junction contained 5 bases not matched to a gene.

The V call is TRBV7-9, the J call TRBJ1-3; 7 bases fit TRBD1. There are 17 residues in the CDR3. Germline loops: CDR1 SEHNR, CDR2 FQNEAQ (reference sequence). Trimming cost V 0 bases and J 4 bases; bases outside gene matches: 9. The chain's CDR3 is CASSLALTPGQGNTIYF. CDR3 nucleotides: TGTGCCAGCAGCTTAGCCCTGACTCCGGGACAGGGAAACACCATATATTTT.

V is TRBV3-1 (or the pseudogene TRBV3-2) and J is TRBJ1-2; a possible D gene is TRBD1 (5 bases). This CDR3 is built from 16 residues. Germline lookup yields CDR1 LGHDT and CDR2 YNNKEL (reference sequence). The ends were cut back, 1 base at V and 4 bases at J, with 16 bases in the middle. The CDR3 loop is CASSQGTTGRIYGYTF. CDR3 coding DNA: TGTGCCAGCAGCCAAGGGACAACGGGTCGGATCTATGGCTACACCTTC.

This rearrangement joins TRBV2 to TRBJ2-1; D possibly corresponds to TRBD2 (6 bases). The CDR3 totals 14 residues. V was shortened by 5 bases and J by 5 bases, with 13 bases between the two germline ends. Per the germline V gene, CDR1 is SNHLY and CDR2 is FYNNEI. The CDR3 nucleotides read TGTGCCAGCAGTCTCGGGAGACTAAACAATGAGCAGTTCTTC. Encoded protein: CASSLGRLNNEQFF.

This chain connects TRBV6-1 to TRBJ1-6; D call uncertain. CDR1 is MNHNS and CDR2 is SASEGT in the germline V gene. This CDR3 is built from 18 residues. V was cut by 1 base and J by 0 bases, with 13 bases left in between. CDR3 nucleotide sequence: TGTGCCAGCAGTGAAGTCCTCGGGTTCAGCTCCTATAATTCACCCCTCCACTTT. Its translation: CASSEVLGFSSYNSPLHF.

The chain joins TRBV4-1 to TRBJ1-1, with a weak D call TRBD1 (6 bases). With 5 bases removed from V and 3 bases from J, the gap between germline ends came to 16 bases. The length of the CDR3 is 15 residues. Germline V gives CDR1 MGHRA, CDR2 YSYEKL. The DNA for the CDR3 is TGCGCCAGCAGCAACACCCCGGGACAACACACTGAAGCTTTCTTT. This codes for CASSNTPGQHTEAFF.

This rearrangement joins TRBV19 to TRBJ2-7; 8 bases align to TRBD2. CDR3 length equals 15 residues. Losses at the gene ends were 9 bases for V and 6 bases for J; bases not matched to a gene: 16. The germline V gene has CDR1 LNHDA and CDR2 SQIVND (reference sequence). The CDR3 loop is CASDPSGTRICEQYF. The CDR3 DNA is TGTGCCAGCGACCCAAGCGGGACTAGGATTTGCGAGCAGTACTTC.

CDR3 loop: CATRTGGTEAFF. For the CDR3, the DNA is TGTGCCACGCGGACAGGGGGCACTGAAGCTTTCTTT. The chain links TRBV19 to TRBJ1-1; 10 bases line up with TRBD1. The trim removed 10 bases at V and 4 bases at J, leaving 3 bases unmatched. Per the germline V gene, CDR1 is LNHDA and CDR2 is SQIVND (reference sequence). CDR3 size: 12 residues.

The chain recombines TRBV2 with TRBJ1-5; D not certain. CDR3 length equals 15 residues. Germline CDR1 reads SNHLY; CDR2 reads FYNNEI. The ends were cut back, 5 bases at V and 5 bases at J, with 16 bases in the middle. CDR3 region: CASSQGPGRDQPQHF. Written as DNA, the CDR3 is TGTGCCAGCAGTCAAGGGCCGGGGAGGGATCAGCCCCAGCATTTT.

V is TRBV11-3 and J is TRBJ2-1; TRBD2 matches at 7 bases. The trim removed 4 bases at V and 6 bases at J, leaving 15 bases unmatched. The length of the CDR3 is 17 residues. In germline, CDR1 is SGHNT, CDR2 YENEEA. CDR3 sequence reads: CASSSPRGVAGINEQFF. CDR3 nucleotide sequence: TGTGCCAGCAGCTCACCCCGGGGGGTGGCAGGGATCAATGAGCAGTTCTTC.

The chain has TRBV9 and TRBJ1-2, with 7 bases matching TRBD1. The CDR3 loop spans 15 amino acids. Unmatched junction bases numbered 19, after V lost 4 bases and J lost 13 bases. CDR1 SGDLS and CDR2 YYNGEE come from the germline V gene. The CDR3 DNA is TGTGCCAGCAGCCCCACGGAGGGGGCGCAGTCAGTGGGCACCTTC. As protein: CASSPTEGAQSVGTF.

The rearrangement joins TRBV3-1 (or the pseudogene TRBV3-2) to TRBJ1-2; no reliable D call. The V end was cut by 4 bases, the J end by 5 bases, with 8 bases between. The germline gives CDR1 LGHDT, CDR2 YNNKEL (reference sequence). The CDR3 runs 12 residues. The CDR3 DNA reads as TGTGCCAGCAGCCGGACTGATTATGGCTACACCTTC. This translates into CASSRTDYGYTF.

This chain connects TRBV10-2 to TRBJ2-1, with 10 nucleotides matching TRBD1. Germline V gene lookup returns CDR1 WSHSY and CDR2 SAAADI. Unmatched junction bases numbered 7, after V lost 3 bases and J lost 8 bases. This CDR3 has 15 residues. This CDR3 reads CASSDEGQGVDEQFF. The CDR3 DNA sequence: TGCGCCAGCAGTGACGAAGGACAGGGGGTCGATGAGCAGTTCTTC.

In DNA form, the CDR3 reads TGTGCCAGCAGTGAGATGACAGGGGACGCTTTCGGCTACACCTTC. Protein: CASSEMTGDAFGYTF. The chain employs TRBV6-2 or TRBV6-3 and TRBJ1-2; TRBD1 matches 8 bases. Trimming cost V 5 bases and J 8 bases; bases outside gene matches: 13. Germline V CDR1 and CDR2: MNHEY, SVGEGT. CDR3 length: 15 amino acids.

The chain couples TRBV27 to TRBJ1-1; a weak D match, TRBD1 (6 bases). CDR3 length: 15 residues. CDR1 and CDR2 from the germline V gene are MNHEY and SMNVEV (reference sequence). The V gene lost 7 bases and the J gene lost 5 bases, with 20 bases spanning the gap. The CDR3 region has the DNA TGTGCCAGCAAAAGGGGGGGCAGGTGGTGGACTGAAGCTTTCTTT. Its protein is CASKRGGRWWTEAFF.

This clone was picked up one time. The chain uses TRBV5-1 and TRBJ2-5, with 10 bases lining up with TRBD1. The CDR3 is made up of 17 amino acids. CDR1 and CDR2 (germline): SGHRS, YFSETQ. V was clipped by 1 base and J by 0 bases; unmatched bases: 6. In DNA, the CDR3 is TGCGCCAGCAGCTTGAAGACTGGGACAGGGGACCAAGAGACCCAGTACTTC. Its translation is CASSLKTGTGDQETQYF.

The chain links TRBV9 to TRBJ1-6; D is unresolved. Germline CDR1 reads SGDLS; CDR2 reads YYNGEE. The V end lost 0 bases, the J end lost 7 bases, and 8 bases lay between the germline ends. The CDR3 is made up of 14 amino acids. The CDR3, as DNA: TGTGCCAGCAGCGTAGAGCCATCGAATTCACCCCTCCACTTT. Encoded protein: CASSVEPSNSPLHF.

V usage is TRBV6-5 and J usage is TRBJ1-1; D is perhaps TRBD1 (5 bases). The CDR3 has 14 residues. Trimming took off 6 bases at V and 1 base at J, with 12 bases between the two ends. Germline CDR1 is MNHEY and CDR2 is SVGAGI. DNA for the CDR3: TGTGCCAGCAGGTCCGGGACTCCGAACACTGAAGCTTTCTTT. Translated, it gives CASRSGTPNTEAFF.

Turning to this clone: The same CDR3 is also encoded by other DNA sequences in this sample. This chain connects TRBV11-2 to TRBJ1-4; no firm D call. Germline CDR1 and CDR2: SGHAT and FQNNGV. The CDR3 loop spans 15 amino acids. The V end was cut by 2 bases, the J end by 0 bases, with 7 bases between. Here the CDR3 DNA reads TGTGCCAGCAGCTTAACAACCGCAACTAATGAAAAACTGTTTTTT. This codes for CASSLTTATNEKLFF.

This chain uses TRBV5-1 with TRBJ1-6; D remains ambiguous. Germline values: CDR1 SGHRS, CDR2 YFSETQ. The CDR3 covers 16 residues. V was pared by 2 bases and J by 6 bases, with 15 bases between. DNA of the CDR3: TGCGCCAGCAGCTTTCAGTCCACTAGGAGTAATTCACCCCTCCACTTT. It encodes CASSFQSTRSNSPLHF.

The V call is TRBV7-9, the J call TRBJ1-3; a possible D gene is TRBD1 (5 bases). The length of the CDR3 is 14 residues. The V gene lost 5 bases and the J gene lost 10 bases, with 18 bases spanning the gap. In germline, CDR1 is SEHNR, CDR2 FQNEAQ (reference sequence). The CDR3 protein is CASSQTDEPRTIYF. The CDR3 DNA reads TGTGCCAGCAGCCAGACAGATGAACCGAGGACCATATATTTT.